A single sample gave rise to the 21 T cell receptor beta chains below, sequenced in a study of blood T cell repertoires in COVID-19. Libraries were prepared by immunoSEQ multiplex PCR; TCRdb keeps only in-frame clonotypes and omits some of them. The data show 12,000 to 15,000 clones, with 70% to 80% seen just once and roughly 13% held by the top ten. Sequences were obtained from peripheral blood. The receptor set was obtained from a man in his sixties with acute or convalescent COVID-19.

J is TRBJ2-1 and V is TRBV30, with 9 bases identical to TRBD2. Germline CDR1 is GTSNPN and CDR2 is SVGIG (reference sequence). The CDR3 is 15 residues long. V was clipped by 8 bases and J by 9 bases; unmatched bases: 17. The CDR3 sequence is CAEELKAGGPVEQFF. CDR3 nucleotides: TGTGCCGAAGAACTCAAAGCGGGAGGCCCGGTTGAGCAGTTCTTC. Variable domain in full (rest from reference TRBV30 and TRBJ2-1): SQTIHQWPATLVQPVGSPLSLECTVEGTSNPNLYWYRQAAGRGLQLLFYSVGIGQISSEVPQNLSASRPQDRQFILSSKKLLLSDSGFYLCAEELKAGGPVEQFFGPGTRLTVL.

Within the sample, this clone is medium-sized (0.01 to 0.1%). This CDR3 reads CAISDQDYEQYF. CDR3 coding DNA: TGTGCCATCAGTGATCAGGACTACGAGCAGTACTTC. The J gene is TRBJ2-7, the V gene TRBV10-3; D call uncertain. The CDR3 runs to 12 residues. V lost 3 bases and J lost 3, with 6 bases in between. Germline-derived CDR1 and CDR2 are ENHRY and SYGVKD.

The chain links TRBV6-4 to TRBJ1-1; TRBD1 matches 9 bases. Germline loops: CDR1 MRHNA, CDR2 SNTAGT. The length of the CDR3 is 14 residues. V was clipped by 4 bases and J by 7 bases; unmatched bases: 7. The CDR3 bases are TGTGCCAGCAGTGCTTCTCCGGGACAGGGTGAAGCTTTCTTT. Protein: CASSASPGQGEAFF.

In this sample, this clone turned up a few times. The rearrangement uses TRBV4-3 and TRBJ1-3; 7 bases map to TRBD1. This CDR3 is 15 amino acids long. Trimming at V came to 4 bases and at J to 2 bases, leaving 5 bases not matched to a gene. From germline, CDR1 is LGHNA and CDR2 YSLEER. The CDR3 coding sequence is TGCGCCAGCAGCCTAAATAGGGGGCCTGGAAACACCATATATTTT. Its translation is CASSLNRGPGNTIYF.

The chain carries TRBV2 and TRBJ2-1; D is possibly TRBD1 (5 bases). The CDR3 sequence is 13 residues long. V was pared by 6 bases and J by 5 bases, with 11 bases between. CDR1 and CDR2 (germline): SNHLY, FYNNEI. The CDR3 reads CASSLGQNNEQFF. CDR3 DNA: TGTGCCAGCAGCCTAGGACAAAACAATGAGCAGTTCTTC.

This sequence joins TRBV11-2 and TRBJ1-3; weak D call: TRBD1 (6 bases). The ends were cut back, 1 base at V and 1 base at J, with 17 bases in the middle. The CDR3 length is 18 residues. The germline V gene encodes CDR1 SGHAT and CDR2 FQNNGV. CDR3 in amino acids: CASSLVFGRGRSGNTIYF. DNA of the CDR3: TGTGCCAGCAGCTTAGTTTTTGGCAGGGGACGATCTGGAAACACCATATATTTT.

This clone has just a few counts. Other nucleotide sequences from this sample produce the same CDR3. The chain couples TRBV5-5 to TRBJ2-7; 9 bases align to TRBD1. This CDR3 region has 15 residues. Germline V gene lookup returns CDR1 SGHKS and CDR2 YYEKEE (reference sequence). V lost 0 bases to trimming and J lost 3 bases; unmatched junction nucleotides: 4. The CDR3 nucleotides read TGTGCCAGCAGCTTGGGCGGGACAGGGTACTACGAGCAGTACTTC. Its translation is CASSLGGTGYYEQYF.

This clone was seen a handful of times. The chain combines TRBV5-6 with TRBJ1-6, with 11 positions matching TRBD1. The CDR3 is 17 amino acids. J gave up 6 bases and V 0 bases, and 5 bases lay outside the gene matches. Germline CDR1 is SGHDT and CDR2 is YYEEEE. The CDR3 protein is CASSLVEDRGLNSPLHF. The CDR3 DNA reads TGTGCCAGCAGCTTGGTAGAGGACAGGGGGCTTAATTCACCCCTCCACTTT.

This chain links TRBV6-6 with TRBJ1-2; weak D call: TRBD1 (6 bases). V lost 5 bases, J lost 3 bases, and 16 bases lay in between. The CDR3 spans 15 residues. CDR1 and CDR2 from the germline V gene are MNHNY and SVGAGI (reference sequence). The CDR3 DNA reads as TGTGCCAGCAGTCGGACAGAAGGCTTTGACTATGGCTACACCTTC. Translation: CASSRTEGFDYGYTF.

This chain joins TRBV9 and TRBJ2-3; perhaps TRBD1 as D (5 bases). Germline V gene sequence: CDR1 SGDLS, CDR2 YYNGEE. The CDR3 has 14 residues. The V and J ends lost 3 bases and 9 bases respectively, with 17 bases between them. The CDR3 coding sequence is TGTGCCAGCAGCGGAGGCACCCTAGGGGCAACGCAGTATTTT. It is translated as CASSGGTLGATQYF.

The rearrangement uses TRBV4-1 and TRBJ2-7; a weak D match, TRBD2 (5 bases). The CDR3 loop spans 15 amino acids. V was shortened by 2 bases and J by 6 bases, with 17 bases between the two germline ends. Germline V gene sequence: CDR1 MGHRA, CDR2 YSYEKL. The CDR3 sequence is CASSQPGRAKGEQYF. The CDR3 DNA sequence: TGCGCCAGCAGCCAACCGGGAAGGGCTAAGGGCGAGCAGTACTTC.

The chain joins TRBV4-1 to TRBJ2-7, with D tentatively TRBD2 (5 bases). Trimming removed 2 bases at V and 2 bases at J, with 19 bases between. The CDR3 sequence is 17 residues long. The germline gives CDR1 MGHRA, CDR2 YSYEKL. The CDR3 DNA reads as TGCGCCAGCAGCCAACCGGGGTCAGCGCTAAACCCCTACGAGCAGTACTTC. It translates to CASSQPGSALNPYEQYF.

This clone was seen a few times. This chain connects TRBV10-3 to TRBJ1-2, with D perhaps matching TRBD1 (5 bases). CDR1 is ENHRY, CDR2 SYGVKD, per germline. Trimming removed 5 bases at V and 2 bases at J, with 24 bases between. The CDR3 has 18 residues. The CDR3 spells CAISRGELVGLPNYGYTF. CDR3 nucleotide sequence: TGTGCCATCAGTCGGGGGGAGCTAGTAGGACTGCCGAACTATGGCTACACCTTC.

The rearrangement joins TRBV6-1 to TRBJ2-7; weak D call: TRBD1 (6 bases). The CDR3 is 16 amino acids. Germline V gene lookup returns CDR1 MNHNS and CDR2 SASEGT. With 3 bases removed from V and 0 bases from J, the gap between germline ends came to 15 bases. The CDR3 nucleotides are TGTGCCAGCAGTGATCCGACAGGACAGAGCTCCTACGAGCAGTACTTC. Translation gives CASSDPTGQSSYEQYF.

To note about this clone: Germline and junction disagree at one end, which may indicate a read error. V and J are TRBV19 and TRBJ1-6; 8 bases agree with TRBD1. The CDR3 is made up of 13 amino acids. Germline V gives CDR1 LNHDA, CDR2 SQIVND (reference sequence). DNA for the CDR3: TGTGCGAGTAAGGACAGGGATAATTCACCCCTCCACTTT. Encoded protein: CASKDRDNSPLHF.

V usage is TRBV5-6 and J usage is TRBJ1-2; TRBD1 is a possible D gene (5 bases). Per germline, CDR1 SGHDT and CDR2 YYEEEE. The CDR3 length is 15 residues. Trimming took off 4 bases at V and 6 bases at J, with 19 bases between the two ends. This chain's CDR3 is CASSTPGTREDGYTF. DNA for the CDR3: TGTGCCAGCAGCACCCCAGGGACTCGAGAGGATGGCTACACCTTC.

V usage is TRBV6-1 and J usage is TRBJ1-2; tentatively, D is TRBD1 (6 bases). V gave up 1 base and J gave up 6 bases, with 9 bases separating them. This CDR3 comprises 13 residues. In germline, CDR1 is MNHNS, CDR2 SASEGT. The DNA for the CDR3 is TGTGCCAGCAGTGAAGTGGGGACACATGGCTACACCTTC. Residues: CASSEVGTHGYTF.

As regards this clone: One end of the junction is discordant with germline, which a read error may explain. V gene TRBV7-7 combines with J gene TRBJ2-1, with D possibly being TRBD2 (6 bases). This CDR3 has 15 amino acids. From germline, CDR1 is SSHAT and CDR2 FNYEAQ (reference sequence). The CDR3 nucleotides read TGTGCTAGCAGCGAGAGTCCGGGACTCTACAATGAGCAGTTCTTC. It specifies CASSESPGLYNEQFF. The full variable domain, rest sourced from reference TRBV7-7 and TRBJ2-1, is GAGVSQSPRYKVTKRGQDVTLRCDPISSHATLYWYQQALGQGPEFLTYFNYEAQPDKSGLPSDRFSAERPEGSISTLTIQRTEQRDSAMYRCASSESPGLYNEQFFGPGTRLTVL.

The rearrangement joins TRBV11-1 to TRBJ1-6; D not certain. CDR3 size: 13 residues. The ends were cut back, 3 bases at V and 6 bases at J, with 6 bases in the middle. Germline V CDR1 and CDR2: SGHAT, FQDESV (reference sequence). CDR3 sequence: CASSFERNSPLHF. CDR3 coding DNA: TGTGCCAGCAGCTTTGAGCGTAATTCACCCCTCCACTTT.

This clone was detected once. The chain is built from TRBV5-4 and TRBJ1-2; 12 bases map to TRBD1. The CDR3 is made up of 16 amino acids. V gave up 4 bases and J gave up 7 bases; unmatched junction bases: 11. CDR1 is SGHNT and CDR2 is YYREEE in the germline V gene (reference sequence). In nucleotides, the CDR3 is TGTGCCAGCAGCGGTCGTACCGGGACAGGGGGCTCTGGCTACACCTTC. Translated: CASSGRTGTGGSGYTF.

This clone appeared a few times. This chain links TRBV4-3 with TRBJ1-2; 7 nucleotides agree with TRBD1. CDR3 length equals 15 residues. Per germline, CDR1 LGHNA and CDR2 YSLEER. V trimming: 3 bases; J trimming: 3 bases; junction bases outside the gene matches: 7. This chain's CDR3 is CASSHLGGTDYGYTF. As DNA, the CDR3 is TGCGCCAGCAGCCATCTAGGGGGGACAGACTATGGCTACACCTTC.